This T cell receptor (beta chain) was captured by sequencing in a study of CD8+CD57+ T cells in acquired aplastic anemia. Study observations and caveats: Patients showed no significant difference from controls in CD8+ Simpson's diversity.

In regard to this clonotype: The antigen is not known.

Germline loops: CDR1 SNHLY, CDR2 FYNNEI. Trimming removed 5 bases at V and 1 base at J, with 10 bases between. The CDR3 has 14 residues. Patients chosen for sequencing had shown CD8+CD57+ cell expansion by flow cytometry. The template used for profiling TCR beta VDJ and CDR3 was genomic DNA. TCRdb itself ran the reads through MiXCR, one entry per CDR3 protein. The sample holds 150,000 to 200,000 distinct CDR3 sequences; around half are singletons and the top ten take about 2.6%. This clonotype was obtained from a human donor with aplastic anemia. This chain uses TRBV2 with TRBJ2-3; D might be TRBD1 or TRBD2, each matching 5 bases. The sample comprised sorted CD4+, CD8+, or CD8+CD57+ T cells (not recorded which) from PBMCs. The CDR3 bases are TGTGCCAGCAGTTTGGGACGGCGCACAGATACGCAGTATTTT. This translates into CASSLGRRTDTQYF.